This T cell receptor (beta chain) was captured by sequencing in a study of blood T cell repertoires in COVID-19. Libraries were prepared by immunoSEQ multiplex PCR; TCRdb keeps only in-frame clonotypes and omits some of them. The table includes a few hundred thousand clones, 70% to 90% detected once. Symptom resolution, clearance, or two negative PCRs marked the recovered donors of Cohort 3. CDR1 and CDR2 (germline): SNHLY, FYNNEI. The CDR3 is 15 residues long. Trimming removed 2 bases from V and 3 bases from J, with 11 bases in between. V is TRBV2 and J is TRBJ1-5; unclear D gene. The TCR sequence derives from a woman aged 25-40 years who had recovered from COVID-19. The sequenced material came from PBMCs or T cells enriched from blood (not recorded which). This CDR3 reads CASSEPLTTNQPQHF. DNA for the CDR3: TGTGCCAGCAGTGAACCGTTGACAACCAATCAGCCCCAGCATTTT.